This T cell receptor (beta chain) was sequenced for a study of tumor-infiltrating lymphocytes in primary liver carcinoma. Study overall: Sample yields of productive TCRbeta reads, ranging from roughly 3.65 to 7.13 million, were similar across tissue types.

The length of the CDR3 is 16 residues. Germline values: CDR1 MNHNY, CDR2 SVGAGI (reference sequence). The V segment lost 5 bases and the J segment 1 base; nucleotides outside the gene matches: 5. The authors made TCR beta cDNA from 450 to 600 ng total RNA with a constant-region primer. Amplification in three nested multiplex PCR rounds with slightly modified ARM-PCR gave rise to TCR beta libraries. The first two PCR rounds used TRBV1-TRBV30 forward primers with a C-beta reverse primer, about 10 cycles each. TCRdb re-called the multiplex PCR reads through MiXCR, storing one row per CDR3 protein. The profile covers 65,000 to 90,000 distinct CDR3 sequences, with 72% appearing a single time and approximately 19% taken by the ten largest. This clonotype occurred many times. Antigen specificity is unknown. Extraction of RNA together with DNA used 20-30 mg of unsorted bulk tissue. The patients had histopathologically diagnosed primary liver carcinoma, and their disease was treated by surgical resection. No patient had received treatment, and all had chronic HBV infection.

Broader study findings: A significantly higher top-250-clone fraction was recorded for tumors than for blood (p = 0.039).

This TCR was recovered from a man aged 35 to 55 with primary liver carcinoma and hepatitis B virus infection. Specimen: liver tumor tissue from sampling region 1. Documented subset: tumor region T1, superior pole. The chain couples TRBV6-6 to TRBJ2-7, with 13 bases matching TRBD2. This CDR3 reads CASSLTSGRGSYEQYF. The CDR3 DNA reads as TGTGCCAGCAGTCTCACTAGCGGGAGGGGTTCCTACGAGCAGTACTTC.